The sequence of this T cell receptor beta chain was determined in a study of cytomegalovirus exposure and HLA in healthy donors. Overall study context: The 100 million to 140 million unique TCR beta sequences, from roughly 170 million T cells, were found by an earlier analysis. Within an early data release were about 85 million unique TCRs drawn from HLA-typed donors.

Germline CDR1 SGHTS, CDR2 YDEGEE. This CDR3 is 16 amino acids long. J lost 6 bases, V lost 1 base, and 8 bases had no gene match. Study-wide results and limits: HLA allele associations emerged for around 15,000 TCR beta sequences in a later analysis, at 0.05 false discovery rate. By a later analysis, the bulk of CMV-associated TCR beta chains appeared HLA-restricted.

The PCR was carried out with 60 Vbeta primers and 13 Jbeta primers. Generated by immunoSEQ multiplex PCR, the TCRdb table keeps only in-frame clones and is missing some. This table holds some 110,000 clones, about 79% found once. As concerns this clone: Its antigen is not identified.

The sequence came from a man between 45 and 60 years old in good health and CMV-seronegative. The rearrangement links TRBV5-8 to TRBJ2-1; 9 positions agree with TRBD1. Material: PBMCs. CDR3 nucleotides: TGTGCCAGCAGCTTGTGGACAGGGGTTCTCCGCAATGAGCAGTTCTTC. It translates to CASSLWTGVLRNEQFF. The complete variable domain, with remaining parts taken from reference TRBV5-8 and TRBJ2-1, reads EAGVTQSPTHLIKTRGQQATLRCSPISGHTSVYWYQQALGLGLQFLLWYDEGEERNRGNFPPRFSGRQFPNYSSELNVNALELEDSALYLCASSLWTGVLRNEQFFGPGTRLTVL.